These 15 T cell receptor beta chains were all obtained from the same sample, sequenced in a study of technical replicates of blood from a few donors. Produced via immunoSEQ multiplex PCR; TCRdb's table is partial and in-frame only. The table has tens of thousands of clones, around nine tenths seen once. The specimen sequenced was T cells isolated from PBMCs. Every receptor here comes from a human donor in good health.

The chain has TRBV28 and TRBJ1-1, with 8 bases matching TRBD1. This CDR3 contains 16 residues. Germline trimming cut 7 bases from V and 2 bases from J; bases unmatched to any gene: 12. From germline, CDR1 is MDHEN and CDR2 SYDVKM. CDR3 sequence (DNA): TGTGCCAGCATTAGGGTGTCAGGGGGCCTTAACACTGAAGCTTTCTTT. This gives the protein CASIRVSGGLNTEAFF.

Only one count was recorded for this clone. V usage is TRBV6-1 and J usage is TRBJ2-7; 9 bases are a match to TRBD1. V shed 8 bases, J shed 1 base, and the junction held 0 bases outside the gene matches. This CDR3 is built from 12 residues. Germline CDR1 reads MNHNS; CDR2 reads SASEGT. In nucleotides, the CDR3 is TGTGCCAGCGGACAGGGGTCCTACGAGCAGTACTTC. It codes for CASGQGSYEQYF.

The V and J genes are TRBV13 and TRBJ2-7; D gene uncertain. Germline V gene data show CDR1 as PRHDT and CDR2 as FYEKMQ (reference sequence). V dropped 5 bases and J dropped 0 bases, with 11 bases sitting between them. The length of the CDR3 is 14 residues. CDR3 sequence (DNA): TGTGCCAGCAGCGCAACAGAGTCCTCCTACGAGCAGTACTTC. Its translation: CASSATESSYEQYF.

This chain connects TRBV4-3 to TRBJ2-1; tentatively, D is TRBD1 (5 bases). Germline CDR1 is LGHNA and CDR2 is YSLEER. Trimming pared 0 bases from V and 9 bases from J, leaving 21 bases between. CDR3 length: 17 residues. This CDR3 is CASSQEQVVVGISEQFF. CDR3 DNA sequence: TGCGCCAGCAGCCAAGAACAGGTCGTGGTTGGGATCAGTGAGCAGTTCTTC.

The V call is TRBV7-9, the J call TRBJ1-3, with D possibly matching TRBD1 (6 bases). The germline CDR1 and CDR2 sequences are SEHNR and FQNEAQ (reference sequence). V shed 3 bases and J shed 4 bases, with 13 bases lying between them. The CDR3 length is 15 residues. CDR3 sequence: CASSFLGQAGNTIYF. For the CDR3, the DNA is TGTGCCAGCAGCTTTTTGGGACAAGCAGGAAACACCATATATTTT.

The CDR3 region has the DNA TGTGCCAGCAGCGTAGGGTACAGTCAAGAGACCCAGTACTTC. As protein: CASSVGYSQETQYF. The chain has TRBV9 and TRBJ2-5; unclear D gene. Per germline, CDR1 SGDLS and CDR2 YYNGEE. The CDR3 contains 14 residues. The V end lost 0 bases, the J end lost 2 bases, and 8 bases lay between the germline ends.

V is TRBV6-1 and J is TRBJ2-1; 7 bases align to TRBD2. Germline CDR1 is MNHNS and CDR2 is SASEGT. The length of the CDR3 is 15 residues. V dropped 3 bases and J dropped 3; count of bases not matched to a gene: 5. CDR3 bases: TGTGCCAGCAGTGACACATCTAGCGGCTACAATGAGCAGTTCTTC. It is translated as CASSDTSSGYNEQFF.

The rearrangement joins TRBV19 to TRBJ1-4, with 8 bases that match TRBD1. J was trimmed by 6 bases and V by 5 bases; bases with no gene match: 5. CDR3 length equals 14 residues. The germline V gene encodes CDR1 LNHDA and CDR2 SQIVND (reference sequence). The CDR3 loop reads CASSSGQGYEKLFF. The DNA of the CDR3 is TGTGCCAGTAGTTCCGGACAGGGCTATGAAAAACTGTTTTTT.

This chain joins TRBV11-2 and TRBJ2-3; perhaps TRBD2 as D (6 bases). The CDR3 length is 17 residues. From germline, CDR1 is SGHAT and CDR2 FQNNGV. V lost 5 bases to trimming and J lost 2 bases, with 20 bases between them. CDR3 in amino acids: CASSSTPIAVFTDTQYF. CDR3 nucleotides: TGTGCCAGCAGCAGCACCCCCATAGCGGTGTTCACAGATACGCAGTATTTT.

The chain recombines TRBV11-3 with TRBJ2-2; tentative D call: TRBD2 (5 bases). The germline V gene has CDR1 SGHNT and CDR2 YENEEA. The CDR3 extends over 14 amino acids. Trimming shortened V by 5 bases and J by 3 bases, and 10 bases separated the two germline ends. In DNA, the CDR3 is TGTGCCAGCAGCCCGGACTCATACACCGGGGAGCTGTTTTTT. It translates to CASSPDSYTGELFF.

The rearrangement links TRBV30 to TRBJ1-2; D is ambiguous. Germline CDR1 GTSNPN, CDR2 SVGIG (reference sequence). The CDR3 is 12 amino acids. V was clipped by 0 bases and J by 5 bases, with 7 bases between them. CDR3 in DNA: TGTGCCTGGAGTGTCATGGAGTATGGCTACACCTTC. Encoded protein: CAWSVMEYGYTF.

The CDR3 sequence: CASSSQGNTEAFF. CDR3 nucleotide sequence: TGTGCCAGCAGCTCACAGGGAAACACTGAAGCTTTCTTT. This chain connects TRBV11-2 to TRBJ1-1, with D possibly being TRBD1 (6 bases). There are 13 residues in the CDR3. V lost 4 bases, J lost 2 bases, and 8 bases lay in between. Germline CDR1 is SGHAT and CDR2 is FQNNGV.

This rearrangement joins TRBV11-2 to TRBJ2-1; D not certain. Germline-derived CDR1 and CDR2 are SGHAT and FQNNGV. This CDR3 is 11 amino acids long. Trimming stripped 3 bases from V and 8 bases from J, with 5 bases between. The CDR3 DNA sequence: TGTGCCAGCAGCTTGGTAGATGAGCAGTTCTTC. Its protein is CASSLVDEQFF.

This chain links TRBV7-2 with TRBJ1-1, with D perhaps TRBD1 (5 bases). The length of the CDR3 is 15 residues. The germline V gene has CDR1 SGHTA and CDR2 FQGNSA. Between the trimmed V and J ends, which lost 0 bases and 4 bases, there was a span of 12 bases. CDR3 DNA: TGTGCCAGCAGCTTAGCAGGGGTACGCGGCACTGAAGCTTTCTTT. Protein: CASSLAGVRGTEAFF.

The chain uses TRBV4-3 and TRBJ1-1, with D possibly matching TRBD1 (5 bases). Trimming stripped 1 base from V and 5 bases from J, with 14 bases between. This CDR3 contains 15 residues. CDR1 LGHNA and CDR2 YSLEER come from the germline V gene. The CDR3 nucleotides read TGCGCCAGCAGCCAAGCCGTCAGGGAGGTAACTGAAGCTTTCTTT. It is translated as CASSQAVREVTEAFF.